This TCR beta chain was profiled in a study of blood T cell repertoires in COVID-19. Whole-study context: COVID-19 samples, acute and convalescent, were from the United States, Italy and Spain.

This CDR3 region has 15 residues. As processed by the authors: Using reference gene primer amplification, nucleated cell counts were estimated. Repertoires were generated with immunoSEQ multiplex PCR, while TCRdb's copy carries only in-frame clones and drops some. D and trimming were read from the DNA, whereas the V and J calls and clone size are those reported in that table. In the table there are roughly 150,000 clones, more than 65% of which are singletons. Sequencing was done on a sample of peripheral blood. The chain employs TRBV21-1 and TRBJ1-2. TRBV21-1 is a pseudogene. This TCR came from a woman over 75 with acute or convalescent COVID-19. CDR3 coding DNA: TGTGCCAGCAGCAAGGCTAGGCCCAACGTCTATGGCTACACCTTC. Amino acids: CASSKARPNVYGYTF.